This paragraph covers one TCR beta chain sequence. It has no known antigen specificity. No base-level quality is on record; no much larger clone is a single base apart. Trimming at the junction amounts to 3 bases on V and 0 bases on J, and the germline ends lie 15 bases apart. The germline V gene (reference sequence) provides CDR1 LNHNV and CDR2 YYDKDF. Reading from cysteine to phenylalanine, the CDR3 counts 16 amino acids. The kept DNA is CDR3 alone, 48 bases in frame from the first base. This specimen belongs to a study of Ad26.COV2.S vaccination and SARS-CoV-2 variants (dated by TCRdb to about 2021). In terms of the full investigation: Vaccine-arm donors came from COV1001, a multicentre, randomized, double-blind, placebo-controlled phase I-IIa trial of Ad26.COV2.S in healthy adults. Ad26.COV2.S was administered intramuscularly at 5 x 10^10 or 1 x 10^11 viral particles, either as a single shot or as two shots given 56 days apart. Sequencing of the TCRbeta repertoire served to evaluate the specificity and breadth of SARS-CoV-2-reactive T cell receptors following Ad26.COV2.S vaccination. The TCR-sequenced set comprised approximately 32 samples: around 20 Ad26.COV2.S vaccine recipients, 5 placebo recipients and 8 SARS-CoV-2 convalescent individuals. Trial participants were randomized into five groups of five, in which low-dose or high-dose Ad26.COV2.S was given once or twice, or placebo was given on both occasions. Blinding of investigators to trial group allocation was maintained during experiments and outcome assessment. Here is what the overall study found, with its caveats: Higher spike-specific TCR breadth was observed in Ad26.COV2.S recipients than in placebo recipients (P = 0.0014). Non-spike TCR breadth was comparable between vaccine and placebo recipients, consistent with the vaccine containing only spike. After vaccination, substantial breadth of spike-specific CD8+ and CD4+ T cell responses was reported. Comparing responses between vaccine doses or regimens was not something the study was powered to do. The authors noted that total T cell responses may have been underestimated by the TCR breadth and depth analyses.

Interpreted using the paper, the treatment or condition label stands for: 15 to 20 received Ad26.COV2.S at low or high dose, single or two shots; roughly 5 received placebo; per-sample allocation not given. For vaccine and placebo recipients, the sequenced repertoires came from samples collected on day 63 after the first injection. Between 29 July and 7 August 2020, Cohort 1b enrolled some 25 adults aged 18-55 years at one site in Boston, USA. Ad26.COV2.S consisted of a replication-incompetent adenovirus type 26 vector by which a prefusion-stabilized SARS-CoV-2 spike protein from the original Wuhan strain was expressed. The immunoSEQ Assay was the method used to sequence TCRbeta CDR3 regions. After extraction, genomic DNA underwent amplification by bias-controlled multiplex PCR, followed by high-throughput sequencing. Processing in the source paper ran as follows. Collapsing and filtering of sequences were performed to quantify the absolute abundance of each unique TCRbeta CDR3 region. T cell fraction was estimated by normalizing TCRbeta template counts to usable DNA, with usable DNA measured through amplification of reference genes found in all nucleated cells. Repertoire TCRs were annotated as SARS-CoV-2-specific when V gene, CDR3 amino acid sequence and J gene were exactly matched to a known reactive TCR set. The reference SARS-CoV-2 TCR set was derived from MIRA and filtered for enrichment in COVID-19-positive ImmuneCODE repertoires, a step that removed public or cross-reactive TCRs. Using the MIRA antigens, annotated TCRs were further analysed by specific ORF or by position within an ORF. Depth was the summed frequency of annotated unique rearrangements, while breadth was defined as annotated unique rearrangements over total unique productive rearrangements. Two-sided Wilcoxon rank-sum tests were used to compare TCR breadth between groups. Imported from immuneACCESS, the table was reduced by TCRdb to in-frame sequences with V and J called. These copies leave out some clones; in studies compared against another copy, an unresolved V gene accounts for under half, and the cause of the remainder is not known. V, J and clone size are those of that table, while D and trimming were read from the DNA. For this sample the table gives 380,000 or so clones, of which 80% to 90% were detected only once. Jointly, the top ten make up around 7.3% of the sample.

This TCR was sampled from a person aged 18-60 years who received the Ad26.COV2.S COVID-19 vaccine or a placebo. This chain joins TRBV15 to TRBJ2-7, with the D gene not confidently named. This sample comprised peripheral blood, obtained in a trial of Ad26.COV2.S vaccine versus placebo. This receptor has the CDR3 CATSRGTDRFSYEQYF. The nucleotide sequence is TGTGCCACCAGCAGGGGCACGGACCGTTTCTCCTACGAGCAGTACTTC. The reference TRBV15 and TRBJ2-7 proteins fill in what lies around the CDR3, so the full variable domain reads DAMVIQNPRYQVTQFGKPVTLSCSQTLNHNVMYWYQQKSSQAPKLLFHYYDKDFNNEADTPDNFQSRRPNTSFCFLDIRSPGLGDTAMYLCATSRGTDRFSYEQYFGPGTRLTVT.